These T cell receptor beta chains were read from a single sample in a study of blood T cells in healthy people across ages. Each CDR3 protein is one row after TCRdb ran MiXCR on the 5' RACE reads. The sample lists 850,000 to 1,000,000 distinct CDR3 sequences; 45% to 60% were seen once. Sequencing was carried out using blood. These receptors originate from a woman in her sixties or seventies in good health. The CDR3 runs from the conserved cysteine through the conserved F or W. D genes are given only for firm matches. Some rows have no size entry. The others give once, few or many, or a class for an expanded clone.

v_call	d_call	clone_size	j_call	cdr3_nt	cdr3_aa
TRBV5-1	.	.	TRBJ2-7	TGCGCCAGCAGCCCCGCGACAGGAACCGGCGAGCAGTACTTC	CASSPATGTGEQYF
TRBV6-6	TRBD1	many	TRBJ2-7	TGTGCCAGCAGTACCGGGACAGGGTCCTACGAGCAGTACTTC	CASSTGTGSYEQYF
TRBV10-1	.	.	TRBJ2-7	TGCGCCAGCAGCCCCGGGAAGGCCTACGGGCAGTACTTC	CASSPGKAYGQYF
TRBV28	TRBD1	.	TRBJ2-4	TGTGCCAGCAGCTCAGACAGGGGAGTCAAAAACATTCAGTACTTC	CASSSDRGVKNIQYF
TRBV28	.	.	TRBJ1-5	TGTGCCAGCAGTTTATGGGTTAGAGGGAGGGGAGGTCAGCCCCAGCATTTT	CASSLWVRGRGGQPQHF
TRBV29-1	TRBD1	few	TRBJ1-2	TGCAGCGTTGGGGGGACAGGGTTCGGTGGCTACACCTTC	CSVGGTGFGGYTF
TRBV5-1	TRBD2	.	TRBJ2-2	TGCGCCAGCAGCTCCATAGGACTAGCCGCCCGGGAGCTGTTTTTT	CASSSIGLAARELFF
TRBV6-5	.	few	TRBJ2-7	TGTGCCAGCAGGCAGAAGTGGGATACGAACGAGCAGTACTTC	CASRQKWDTNEQYF
TRBV7-2	TRBD1	.	TRBJ1-6	TGTGCCAGCAGCCCCGGGACAGATTATTCACCCCTCCACTTT	CASSPGTDYSPLHF
TRBV24-1	.	.	TRBJ2-7	TGTGCCACCAGTGATTCAGCGTACCTTTCCGAGCAGTACTTC	CATSDSAYLSEQYF
TRBV12-3/TRBV12-4	TRBD1	.	TRBJ1-2	TGTGCCAGCAGGCCCCACAGGGGGCCTTTCGGCTACACCTTC	CASRPHRGPFGYTF
TRBV20-1	.	few	TRBJ2-5	TGCAGTGCTAGAGGGGACCCGGCCACCCAGTACTTC	CSARGDPATQYF
TRBV20-1	TRBD2	.	TRBJ2-7	TGCAGTGCCCGTGGACTAGCGGGAGAAAACTACGAGCAGTACTTC	CSARGLAGENYEQYF
TRBV9	.	once	TRBJ2-5	TGTGCCAGCAGCGTAGCCCCTACACGGAAAGAGACCCAGTACTTC	CASSVAPTRKETQYF
TRBV30	TRBD1	.	TRBJ1-2	TGTGCCCGGAGTGTAGGGGGCCCAAAATATGGCTACACCTTC	CARSVGGPKYGYTF
TRBV15	.	.	TRBJ2-3	TGTGCCACCAGCAGAGTGGAGGGGGTGAAAGATACGCAGTATTTT	CATSRVEGVKDTQYF
TRBV28	.	.	TRBJ1-6	TGTGCCTCGGACGTCAGTAATTCACCCCTCCACTTT	CASDVSNSPLHF
TRBV4-1	.	.	TRBJ2-1	TGCGCCAGCAGCCAGACCACCACAGAACCCTCCTACAATGAGCAGTTCTTC	CASSQTTTEPSYNEQFF
TRBV7-9	.	.	TRBJ2-7	TGTGCCAGCAGCACCCGGCGTGGCGGGGCAAATGAGCAGTACTTC	CASSTRRGGANEQYF
TRBV7-8	.	.	TRBJ1-4	TGTGCCAGCAGCCTCGGGATACGTAATGAAAAACTGTTTTTT	CASSLGIRNEKLFF
TRBV27	.	.	TRBJ1-2	TGTGCCAGCAGGGGAGGGGGACCGGCTAACTATGGCTACACCTTC	CASRGGGPANYGYTF
TRBV28	TRBD2	few	TRBJ2-1	TGTGCCAGCAGTTTTCCAACTAGCGGGAGAGAGAATGAGCAGTTCTTC	CASSFPTSGRENEQFF
TRBV7-9	TRBD1	.	TRBJ1-1	TGTGCCAGCAGCTCCCCCGACAGGGGTCACACTGAAGCTTTCTTT	CASSSPDRGHTEAFF
TRBV28	.	.	TRBJ2-7	TGTGCCAGCAGTTTACCGGATCACTACGAGCAGTACTTC	CASSLPDHYEQYF
TRBV11-1	.	.	TRBJ2-3	TGTGCCAGCAGCTCGCTTCTAGGACTCGTCACAGATACGCAGTATTTT	CASSSLLGLVTDTQYF
TRBV6-5	TRBD1	.	TRBJ1-2	TGTGCCACTGGGGACAGGGGGATCTATGGCTACACCTTC	CATGDRGIYGYTF
TRBV11-2	.	many	TRBJ2-5	TGTGCCAGCAGCTTGGGGAGTCGGGGGATTGAAGAGACCCAGTACTTC	CASSLGSRGIEETQYF
TRBV6-6	TRBD2	.	TRBJ2-3	TGTGCCAGCGGTTACCCATCTAGCGGAATCACAGATACGCAGTATTTT	CASGYPSSGITDTQYF
TRBV12-3/TRBV12-4	.	.	TRBJ2-5	TGTGCCAGCAGTTTCTCAGTTTCCCAAGAGACCCAGTACTTC	CASSFSVSQETQYF
TRBV15	.	few	TRBJ2-5	TGTGCCACCAGCGGAAAAAGGCAAGAGACCCAGTACTTC	CATSGKRQETQYF
TRBV29-1	TRBD2	.	TRBJ2-1	TGCAGCGTTCCACAAACGGCTACTAGCGGGAGCAATGAGCAGTTCTTC	CSVPQTATSGSNEQFF
TRBV20-1	.	.	TRBJ2-7	TGCAGTGCGACAGTCTCCTACGAGCAGTACTTC	CSATVSYEQYF
TRBV4-1	.	.	TRBJ1-4	TGCGCCAGCAGCCAGGGGGTGGCTGAAAAACTGTTTTTT	CASSQGVAEKLFF
TRBV4-3	TRBD2	.	TRBJ2-7	TGCGCCAGCAGCCAAGCCCCCAGCGGGAGCAGTGAGCAGTACTTC	CASSQAPSGSSEQYF
TRBV7-9	.	.	TRBJ2-7	TGTGCCAGCAGCTTTTCCCAGGGCCGCTCCTACGAGCAGTACTTC	CASSFSQGRSYEQYF
TRBV5-1	TRBD2	.	TRBJ2-3	TGCGCCAGCAGCCCGGAAACCGGGACTAGCGGCACAGATACGCAGTATTTT	CASSPETGTSGTDTQYF
TRBV7-3	TRBD1	.	TRBJ2-2	TGTGCCAGCAGCTTACGCGTCACAGGGGCCGGGGAGCTGTTTTTT	CASSLRVTGAGELFF